What follows are 3 T cell receptor beta chains derived from one specimen sequenced in a study of T cell responses to AZD1222 COVID-19 vaccine. The protocol was immunoSEQ multiplex PCR, while the TCRdb copy is restricted to in-frame clones and leaves out a portion. The top ten clones hold roughly 5% of a sample with about 94,000 clones, 85% of them seen once. Source: peripheral blood, taken 28 days after the second AZD1222 dose. The receptors shown here come from an adult who received the AZD1222 COVID-19 vaccine.

The V and J genes are TRBV3-1 (or the pseudogene TRBV3-2) and TRBJ1-2, with D hard to call. Germline V gene data show CDR1 as LGHDT and CDR2 as YNNKEL (reference sequence). CDR3 length: 13 amino acids. V was trimmed by 1 base and J by 10 bases, leaving 13 bases between them. The CDR3 sequence: CASSQVGPFIYTF. The CDR3 DNA is TGTGCCAGCAGCCAAGTAGGCCCCTTTATCTACACCTTC.

The chain links TRBV19 to TRBJ1-1; D unresolved. The CDR3 is 15 residues long. With 6 bases removed from V and 3 bases from J, the gap between germline ends came to 17 bases. Germline V lookup: CDR1 LNHDA, CDR2 SQIVND (reference sequence). CDR3 sequence: CASRRTGLADTEAFF. In nucleotides, the CDR3 is TGTGCCAGTAGACGGACTGGGTTAGCGGACACTGAAGCTTTCTTT.

J is TRBJ2-7 and V is TRBV27; D uncertain. Trimming left V 0 bases short and J 2 bases short, with 8 bases between. This CDR3 is built from 14 residues. Germline V gene data show CDR1 as MNHEY and CDR2 as SMNVEV (reference sequence). The DNA of the CDR3 is TGTGCCAGCAGTTTATCCAGGAACGCCTACGAGCAGTACTTC. Translation gives CASSLSRNAYEQYF.